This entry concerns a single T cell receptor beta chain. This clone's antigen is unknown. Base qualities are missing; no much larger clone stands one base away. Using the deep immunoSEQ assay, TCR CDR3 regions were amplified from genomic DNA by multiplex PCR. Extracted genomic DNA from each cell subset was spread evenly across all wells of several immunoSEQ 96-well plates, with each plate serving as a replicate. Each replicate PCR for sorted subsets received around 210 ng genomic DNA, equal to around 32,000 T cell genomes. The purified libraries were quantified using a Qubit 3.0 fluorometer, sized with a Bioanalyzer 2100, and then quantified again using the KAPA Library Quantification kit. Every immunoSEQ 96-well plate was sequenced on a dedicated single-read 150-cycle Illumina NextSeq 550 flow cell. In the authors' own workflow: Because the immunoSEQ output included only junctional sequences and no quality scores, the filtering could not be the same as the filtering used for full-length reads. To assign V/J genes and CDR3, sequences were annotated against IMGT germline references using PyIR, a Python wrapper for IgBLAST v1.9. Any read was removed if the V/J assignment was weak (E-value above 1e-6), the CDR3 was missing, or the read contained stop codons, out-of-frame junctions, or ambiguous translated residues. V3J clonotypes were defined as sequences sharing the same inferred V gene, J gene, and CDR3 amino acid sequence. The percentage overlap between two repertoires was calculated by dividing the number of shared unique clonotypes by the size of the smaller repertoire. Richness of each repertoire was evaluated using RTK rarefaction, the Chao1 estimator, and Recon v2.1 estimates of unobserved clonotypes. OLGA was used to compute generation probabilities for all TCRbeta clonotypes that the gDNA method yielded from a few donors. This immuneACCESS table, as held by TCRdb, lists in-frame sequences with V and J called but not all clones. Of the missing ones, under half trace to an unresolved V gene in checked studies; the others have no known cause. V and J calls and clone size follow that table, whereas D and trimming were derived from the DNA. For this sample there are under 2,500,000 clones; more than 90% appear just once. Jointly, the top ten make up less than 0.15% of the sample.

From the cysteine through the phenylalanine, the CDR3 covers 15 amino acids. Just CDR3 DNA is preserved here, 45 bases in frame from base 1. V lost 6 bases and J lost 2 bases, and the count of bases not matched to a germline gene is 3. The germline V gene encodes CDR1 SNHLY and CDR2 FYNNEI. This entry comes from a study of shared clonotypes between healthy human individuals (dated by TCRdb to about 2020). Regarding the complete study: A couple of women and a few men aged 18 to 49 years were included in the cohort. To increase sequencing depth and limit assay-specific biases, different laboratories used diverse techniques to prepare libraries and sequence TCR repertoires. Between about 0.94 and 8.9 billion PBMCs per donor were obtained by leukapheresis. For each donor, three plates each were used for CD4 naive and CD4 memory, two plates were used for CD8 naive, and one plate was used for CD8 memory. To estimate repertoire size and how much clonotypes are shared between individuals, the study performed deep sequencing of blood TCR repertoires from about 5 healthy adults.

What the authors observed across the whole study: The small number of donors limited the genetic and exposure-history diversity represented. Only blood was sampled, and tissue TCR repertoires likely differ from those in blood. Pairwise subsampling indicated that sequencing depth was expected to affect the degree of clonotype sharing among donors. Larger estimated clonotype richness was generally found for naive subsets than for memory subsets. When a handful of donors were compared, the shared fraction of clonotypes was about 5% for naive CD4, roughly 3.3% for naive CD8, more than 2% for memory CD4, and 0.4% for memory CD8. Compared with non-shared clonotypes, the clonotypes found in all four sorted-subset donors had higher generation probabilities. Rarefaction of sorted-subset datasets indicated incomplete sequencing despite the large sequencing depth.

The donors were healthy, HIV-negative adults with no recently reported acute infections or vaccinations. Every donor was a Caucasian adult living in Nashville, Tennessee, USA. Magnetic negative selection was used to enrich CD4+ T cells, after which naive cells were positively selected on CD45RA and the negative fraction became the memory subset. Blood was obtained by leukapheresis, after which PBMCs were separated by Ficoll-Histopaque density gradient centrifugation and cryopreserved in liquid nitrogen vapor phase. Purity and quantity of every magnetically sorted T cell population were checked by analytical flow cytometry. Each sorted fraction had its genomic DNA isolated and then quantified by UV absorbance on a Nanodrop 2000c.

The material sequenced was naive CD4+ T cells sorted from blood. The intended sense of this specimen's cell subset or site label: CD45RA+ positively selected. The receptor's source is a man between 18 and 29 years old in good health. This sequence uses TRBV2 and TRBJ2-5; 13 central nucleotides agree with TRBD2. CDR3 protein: CASRRLAGGQETQYF. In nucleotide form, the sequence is TGTGCCAGCAGAAGACTAGCGGGGGGTCAAGAGACCCAGTACTTC.